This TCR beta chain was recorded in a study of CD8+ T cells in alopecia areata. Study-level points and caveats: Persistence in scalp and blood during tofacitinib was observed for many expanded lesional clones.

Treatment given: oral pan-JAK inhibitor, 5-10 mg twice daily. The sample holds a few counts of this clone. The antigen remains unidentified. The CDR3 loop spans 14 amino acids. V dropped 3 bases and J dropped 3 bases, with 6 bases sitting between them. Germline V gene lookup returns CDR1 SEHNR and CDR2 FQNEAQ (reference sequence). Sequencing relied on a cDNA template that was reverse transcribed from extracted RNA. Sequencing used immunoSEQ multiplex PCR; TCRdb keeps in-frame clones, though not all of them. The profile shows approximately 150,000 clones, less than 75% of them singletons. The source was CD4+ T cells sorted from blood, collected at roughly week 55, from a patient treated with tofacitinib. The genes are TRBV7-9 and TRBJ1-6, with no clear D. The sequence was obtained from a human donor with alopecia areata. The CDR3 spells CASSLGNYNSPLHF. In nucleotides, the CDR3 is TGTGCCAGCAGCTTGGGGAACTATAATTCACCCCTCCACTTT. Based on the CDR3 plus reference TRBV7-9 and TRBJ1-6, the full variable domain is DTGVSQNPRHKITKRGQNVTFRCDPISEHNRLYWYRQTLGQGPEFLTYFQNEAQLEKSRLLSDRFSAERPKGSFSTLEIQRTEQGDSAMYLCASSLGNYNSPLHFGNGTRLTVT.